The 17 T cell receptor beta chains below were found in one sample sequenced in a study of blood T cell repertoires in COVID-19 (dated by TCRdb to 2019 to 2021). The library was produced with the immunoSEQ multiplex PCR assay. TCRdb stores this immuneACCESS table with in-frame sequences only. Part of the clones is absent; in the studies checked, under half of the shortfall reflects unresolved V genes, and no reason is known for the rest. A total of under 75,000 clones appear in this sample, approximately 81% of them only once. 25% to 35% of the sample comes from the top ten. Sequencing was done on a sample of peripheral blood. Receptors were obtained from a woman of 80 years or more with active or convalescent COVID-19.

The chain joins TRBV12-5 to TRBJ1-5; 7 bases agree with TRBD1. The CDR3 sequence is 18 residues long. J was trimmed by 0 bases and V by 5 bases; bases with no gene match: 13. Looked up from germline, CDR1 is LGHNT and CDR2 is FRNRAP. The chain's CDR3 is CASGRPPDRDYSNQPQHF. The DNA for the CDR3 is TGTGCTAGTGGTAGACCTCCCGACAGGGATTATAGCAATCAGCCCCAGCATTTT.

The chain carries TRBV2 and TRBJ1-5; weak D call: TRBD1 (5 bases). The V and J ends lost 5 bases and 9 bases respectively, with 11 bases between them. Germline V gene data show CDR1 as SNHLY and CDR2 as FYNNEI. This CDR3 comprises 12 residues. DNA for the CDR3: TGTGCCAGCAGTAAGGGGAATGGGCCCCAGCATTTT. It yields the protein CASSKGNGPQHF.

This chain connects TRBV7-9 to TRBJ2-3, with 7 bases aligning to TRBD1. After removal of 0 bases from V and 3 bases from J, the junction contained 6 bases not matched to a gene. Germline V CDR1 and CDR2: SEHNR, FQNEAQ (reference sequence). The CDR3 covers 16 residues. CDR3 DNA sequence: TGTGCCAGCAGCTTAGCGGTTGGACAGGTAACAGATACGCAGTATTTT. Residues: CASSLAVGQVTDTQYF.

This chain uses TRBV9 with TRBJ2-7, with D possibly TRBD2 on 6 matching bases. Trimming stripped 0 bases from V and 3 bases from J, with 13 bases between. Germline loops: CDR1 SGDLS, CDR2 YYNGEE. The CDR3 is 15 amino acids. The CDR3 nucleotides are TGTGCCAGCAGCGTAGATGGGACTCCGTTCTACGAGCAGTACTTC. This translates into CASSVDGTPFYEQYF.

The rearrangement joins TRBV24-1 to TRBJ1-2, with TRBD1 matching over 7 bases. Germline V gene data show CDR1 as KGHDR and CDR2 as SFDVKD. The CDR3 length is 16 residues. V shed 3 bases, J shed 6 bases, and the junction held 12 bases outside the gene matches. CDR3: CATSDPKTGTANGYTF. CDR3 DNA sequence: TGTGCCACCAGTGATCCTAAAACAGGGACAGCAAATGGCTACACCTTC.

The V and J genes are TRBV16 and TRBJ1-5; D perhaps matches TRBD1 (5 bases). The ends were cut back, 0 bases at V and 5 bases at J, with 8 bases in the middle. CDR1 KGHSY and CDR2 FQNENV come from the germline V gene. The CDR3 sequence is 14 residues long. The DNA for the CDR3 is TGTGCCAGCAGCCAATCCGGGGGGTATCAGCCCCAGCATTTT. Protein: CASSQSGGYQPQHF.

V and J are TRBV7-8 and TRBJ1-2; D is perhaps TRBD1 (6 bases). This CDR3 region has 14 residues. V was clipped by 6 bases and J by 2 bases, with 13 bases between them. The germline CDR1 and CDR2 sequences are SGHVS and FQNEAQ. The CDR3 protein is CASSPGTPNYGYTF. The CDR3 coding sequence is TGTGCCAGCAGTCCCGGGACACCGAACTATGGCTACACCTTC.

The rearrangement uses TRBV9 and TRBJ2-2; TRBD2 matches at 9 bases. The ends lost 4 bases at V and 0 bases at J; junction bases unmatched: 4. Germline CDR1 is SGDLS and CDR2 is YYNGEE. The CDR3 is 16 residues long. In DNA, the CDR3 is TGTGCCAGCAGCCCGCGCGGGGGGGCGAACACCGGGGAGCTGTTTTTT. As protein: CASSPRGGANTGELFF. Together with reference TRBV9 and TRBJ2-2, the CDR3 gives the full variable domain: DSGVTQTPKHLITATGQRVTLRCSPRSGDLSVYWYQQSLDQGLQFLIQYYNGEERAKGNILERFSAQQFPDLHSELNLSSLELGDSALYFCASSPRGGANTGELFFGEGSRLTVL.

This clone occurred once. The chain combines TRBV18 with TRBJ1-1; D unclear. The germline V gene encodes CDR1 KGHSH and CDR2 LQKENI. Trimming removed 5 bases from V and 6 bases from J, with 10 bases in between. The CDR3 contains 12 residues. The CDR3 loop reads CASSYPTAEAFF. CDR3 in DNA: TGTGCCAGCTCATACCCCACAGCTGAAGCTTTCTTT.

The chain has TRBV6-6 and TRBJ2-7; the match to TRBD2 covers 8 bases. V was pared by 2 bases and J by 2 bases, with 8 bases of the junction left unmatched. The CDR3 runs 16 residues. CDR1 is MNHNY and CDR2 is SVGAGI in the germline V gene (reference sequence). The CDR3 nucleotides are TGTGCCAGCAGTTACATTAGCGGGGACCGAACCTACGAGCAGTACTTC. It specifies CASSYISGDRTYEQYF.

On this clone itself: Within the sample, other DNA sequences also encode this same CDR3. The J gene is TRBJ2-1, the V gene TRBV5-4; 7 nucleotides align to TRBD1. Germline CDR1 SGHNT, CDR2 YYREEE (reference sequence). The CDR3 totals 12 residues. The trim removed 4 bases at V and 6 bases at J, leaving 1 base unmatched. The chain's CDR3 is CASSRDSNEQFF. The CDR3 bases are TGTGCCAGCAGCCGGGACAGCAATGAGCAGTTCTTC.

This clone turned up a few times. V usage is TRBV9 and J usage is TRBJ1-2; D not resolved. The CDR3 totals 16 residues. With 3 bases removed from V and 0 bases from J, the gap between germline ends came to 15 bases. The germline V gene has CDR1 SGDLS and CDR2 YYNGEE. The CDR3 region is CASSADSLAANYGYTF. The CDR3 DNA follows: TGTGCCAGCAGCGCAGACTCCCTAGCCGCTAACTATGGCTACACCTTC. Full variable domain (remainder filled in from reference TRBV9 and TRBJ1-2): DSGVTQTPKHLITATGQRVTLRCSPRSGDLSVYWYQQSLDQGLQFLIQYYNGEERAKGNILERFSAQQFPDLHSELNLSSLELGDSALYFCASSADSLAANYGYTFGSGTRLTVV.

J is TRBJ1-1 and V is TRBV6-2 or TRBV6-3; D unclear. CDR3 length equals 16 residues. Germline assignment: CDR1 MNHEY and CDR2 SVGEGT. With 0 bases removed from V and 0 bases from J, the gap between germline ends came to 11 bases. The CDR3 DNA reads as TGTGCCAGCAGTTACTCGAGGTGGAGAATGAACACTGAAGCTTTCTTT. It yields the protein CASSYSRWRMNTEAFF.

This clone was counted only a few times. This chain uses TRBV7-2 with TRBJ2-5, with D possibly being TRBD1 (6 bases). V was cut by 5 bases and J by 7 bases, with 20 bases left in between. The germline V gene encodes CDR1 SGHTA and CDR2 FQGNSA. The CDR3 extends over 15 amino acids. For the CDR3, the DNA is TGTGCCAGCAGCCCCGCGGACAGCCCTAGTGGGACCCAGTACTTC. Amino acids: CASSPADSPSGTQYF.

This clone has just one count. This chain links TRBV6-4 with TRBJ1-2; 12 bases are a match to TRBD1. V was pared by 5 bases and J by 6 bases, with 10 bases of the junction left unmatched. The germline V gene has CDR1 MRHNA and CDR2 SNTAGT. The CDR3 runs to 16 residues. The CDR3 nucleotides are TGTGCCAGCAGTACTAACGGGGGACAGGGGGCAGATGGCTACACCTTC. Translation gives CASSTNGGQGADGYTF.

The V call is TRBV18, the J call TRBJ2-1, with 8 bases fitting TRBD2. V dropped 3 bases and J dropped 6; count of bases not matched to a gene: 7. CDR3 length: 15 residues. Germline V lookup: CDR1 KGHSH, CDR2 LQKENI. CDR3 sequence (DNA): TGTGCCAGCTCACCTAGCGGGGTTGAATTCAATGAGCAGTTCTTC. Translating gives CASSPSGVEFNEQFF.

CDR3 DNA: TGTGCCAGCAGTGAGGCCGGCGGGGCCGCTGAAGCTTTCTTT. Translation: CASSEAGGAAEAFF. The rearrangement joins TRBV25-1 to TRBJ1-1, with a possible D match to TRBD1 (5 bases). The CDR3 covers 14 residues. The germline gives CDR1 MGHDK, CDR2 SYGVNS. Trimming cost V 3 bases and J 6 bases, with 14 bases left between them.